This T cell receptor (beta chain) was recorded in a study of post-analysis software for immune sequencing data. Study-wide points: Patients had higher frequencies than controls of roughly 5 TRBV segments, including TRBV5-6, TRBV5-1 and TRBV20-1.

This clonotype showed up many times. Its antigen is not known. One junction end disagrees with the germline gene, perhaps due to a read error. CDR3 length: 12 residues. Germline-derived CDR1 and CDR2 are MDHEN and SYDVKM. Unique molecular identifiers were built into the TCR beta cDNA libraries. TCRdb fed the PCR reads into MiXCR, producing one record per CDR3 protein. Of 380,000 or so distinct CDR3 sequences listed, 30% to 45% were seen once; the top ten hold 13%. The sample was blood. V is TRBV28 and J is TRBJ2-7; D ambiguous. This sequence was found in a girl aged 5-17 years with multiple sclerosis. The CDR3 region has the DNA TGTGCCAGCAGCTTATCTGGCTACGAGCAGTACTTC. It specifies CASSLSGYEQYF.